These 13 T cell receptor beta chains were all obtained from the same sample, sequenced in a study of blood T cells in healthy people across ages. Primed by a sample-barcoded 5' primer and a J-beta primer mix, a second PCR proceeded for roughly 7 to 12 cycles. A single record per CDR3 protein comes from TCRdb applying MiXCR to the 5' RACE reads. The sample has about 640,000 distinct CDR3 sequences, under 30% seen once. Sample: blood. The receptors shown here come from a woman of 80 years or more in good health.

Many counts were recorded for this clonotype. The CDR3 DNA reads TGTGCCAGCAGTCCGGCCACCACCAAAAACATTCAGTACTTC. It is translated as CASSPATTKNIQYF. The gene calls are TRBV6-1 and TRBJ2-4; D gene uncertain. Germline V gene sequence: CDR1 MNHNS, CDR2 SASEGT. The CDR3 runs to 14 residues. Trimming took off 5 bases at V and 2 bases at J, with 10 bases between the two ends.

This clonotype was seen ten or more times. The V call is TRBV20-1, the J call TRBJ2-3; tentatively, D is TRBD2 (5 bases). This CDR3 is 15 amino acids long. The germline gives CDR1 DFQATT, CDR2 SNEGSKA (reference sequence). With 4 bases removed from V and 1 base from J, the gap between germline ends came to 15 bases. CDR3 sequence (DNA): TGCAGTGCTATATTACCGGACTCGCGCACAGATACGCAGTATTTT. It is translated as CSAILPDSRTDTQYF.

This clonotype was found many times. This chain links TRBV11-2 with TRBJ2-1, with no clear D. The CDR3 loop spans 11 amino acids. The V end was cut by 4 bases, the J end by 6 bases, with 4 bases between. The germline V gene encodes CDR1 SGHAT and CDR2 FQNNGV. The CDR3 loop is CASSYRNEQFF. DNA of the CDR3: TGTGCCAGCAGCTACCGCAATGAGCAGTTCTTC.

The chain carries TRBV29-1 and TRBJ2-4; D may be TRBD1 (7 bases). The DNA matches TRBJ2-7 better at its end, which makes the J call doubtful. The CDR3 runs 13 residues. The germline gives CDR1 SQVTM, CDR2 ANQGSEA. The CDR3 loop is CSVGGTEGYEQYF. The CDR3, as DNA: TGCAGCGTTGGCGGGACAGAAGGCTACGAGCAGTACTTC.

In its sample, this clonotype was seen a few times. The genes are TRBV6-2 or TRBV6-3 and TRBJ1-6; D remains ambiguous. The CDR3 contains 14 residues. Germline-derived CDR1 and CDR2 are MNHEY and SVGEGT. V was cut by 2 bases and J by 7 bases, with 9 bases left in between. CDR3 in DNA: TGTGCCAGCAGTTACCCGCCGGAGAATTCACCCCTCCACTTT. Protein: CASSYPPENSPLHF.

In the case of this clonotype: Compared with germline, one end of the junction differs, possibly owing to a read error. The chain combines TRBV5-5 with TRBJ2-4, with TRBD1 matching over 8 bases. CDR1 is SGHKS and CDR2 is YYEKEE in the germline V gene (reference sequence). CDR3 length: 15 residues. Here the CDR3 reads CVSSPRTGKMNIQYF. The CDR3 DNA reads as TGTGTCAGCAGCCCCCGGACAGGGAAGATGAACATTCAGTATTTC.

The chain carries TRBV5-5 and TRBJ2-1; D remains unclear. From germline, CDR1 is SGHKS and CDR2 YYEKEE (reference sequence). Trimming took 4 bases from V and 3 from J, leaving 11 bases between them. This CDR3 contains 14 residues. Here the CDR3 DNA reads TGTGCCAGCAGCCCCCGGCTATTCTACAATGAGCAGTTCTTC. As protein: CASSPRLFYNEQFF.

The chain carries TRBV3-1 and TRBJ2-1; the match to TRBD2 covers 7 bases. The ends lost 6 bases at V and 7 bases at J; junction bases unmatched: 3. Germline CDR1 reads LGHDT; CDR2 reads YNNKEL (reference sequence). This CDR3 is built from 12 residues. CDR3 nucleotide sequence: TGTGCCAGCAGTCGGGGGGTGAATGAGCAGTTCTTC. It codes for CASSRGVNEQFF.

This clonotype was recorded at least ten times. J is TRBJ2-7 and V is TRBV28; the match to TRBD2 covers 11 bases. Trimming removed 5 bases from V and 0 bases from J; junction bases left unmatched: 6. The CDR3 length is 16 residues. In germline, CDR1 is MDHEN, CDR2 SYDVKM. The CDR3 bases are TGTGCCAGCAGTCCGCCGGGACTAGCGGACTCCTACGAGCAGTACTTC. Translation: CASSPPGLADSYEQYF.

The chain is built from TRBV27 and TRBJ1-1, with D possibly TRBD1 on 6 matching bases. Germline V lookup: CDR1 MNHEY, CDR2 SMNVEV (reference sequence). Deletions cut 7 bases from V and 10 bases from J, with 22 bases between. The CDR3 has 14 amino acids. The CDR3 is CASKGLGGGAIAFF. In nucleotides, the CDR3 is TGTGCCAGCAAAGGCCTGGGGGGGGGCGCGATAGCTTTCTTT.

V gene TRBV27 combines with J gene TRBJ1-5; no clear D gene. The germline CDR1 and CDR2 sequences are MNHEY and SMNVEV (reference sequence). V was pared by 5 bases and J by 3 bases, with 8 bases between. The CDR3 loop spans 13 amino acids. CDR3: CASSPFTNQPQHF. The CDR3 DNA sequence: TGTGCCAGCAGTCCTTTTACCAATCAGCCCCAGCATTTT.

This clonotype occurred many times. The chain employs TRBV20-1 and TRBJ2-7; 11 nucleotides align to TRBD1. The CDR3 runs to 15 residues. CDR1 and CDR2 (germline): DFQATT, SNEGSKA (reference sequence). CDR3 sequence: CSYIPGTGGAYEQYF. Written as DNA, the CDR3 is TGCAGCTATATTCCAGGGACAGGGGGTGCATACGAGCAGTACTTC.

Points on this clonotype: A read error is possible here, since a much larger clone lies one base away. V gene TRBV4-2 combines with J gene TRBJ1-2; 9 bases fit TRBD1. The trim removed 2 bases at V and 7 bases at J, leaving 8 bases unmatched. From germline, CDR1 is LGHNA and CDR2 YNFKEQ. This CDR3 contains 15 residues. CDR3 nucleotide sequence: TGTGCCAGCAGCCAACGCTCACAGGGGGCGGCTGGCTACACCTTC. Its translation: CASSQRSQGAAGYTF.